This paragraph covers one T cell receptor (beta chain) sequence. The target antigen is unknown. Distinct nucleotide sequences in the sample also encode this CDR3. Clones were read by immunoSEQ multiplex PCR, and TCRdb kept only the in-frame ones, dropping some. Among approximately 150,000 clones listed, about 91% were seen once. This sample is drawn from a study of T cell responses to AZD1222 COVID-19 vaccine. Study outcomes and limitations: CD4 TCRs associated with vaccination spanned spike, dominating at 160-218 and 743-854. It should be noted that donors were predominantly white British and more often female, and clonal diversity was possibly underestimated. There were repertoire samples only from the period after the peak T cell response.

This CDR3 has 14 residues. Germline CDR1 reads KGHSH; CDR2 reads LQKENI. The J segment lost 7 bases and the V segment lost 2 bases, leaving 1 base of the junction unmatched. The sequence derives from an adult who received the AZD1222 COVID-19 vaccine. This specimen was peripheral blood, taken 28 days after the second AZD1222 dose. The V and J genes are TRBV18 and TRBJ1-6; 8 bases match TRBD1. This CDR3 reads CASSPGTGNSPLHF. In DNA form, the CDR3 reads TGTGCCAGCTCACCAGGGACAGGAAATTCACCCCTCCACTTT.